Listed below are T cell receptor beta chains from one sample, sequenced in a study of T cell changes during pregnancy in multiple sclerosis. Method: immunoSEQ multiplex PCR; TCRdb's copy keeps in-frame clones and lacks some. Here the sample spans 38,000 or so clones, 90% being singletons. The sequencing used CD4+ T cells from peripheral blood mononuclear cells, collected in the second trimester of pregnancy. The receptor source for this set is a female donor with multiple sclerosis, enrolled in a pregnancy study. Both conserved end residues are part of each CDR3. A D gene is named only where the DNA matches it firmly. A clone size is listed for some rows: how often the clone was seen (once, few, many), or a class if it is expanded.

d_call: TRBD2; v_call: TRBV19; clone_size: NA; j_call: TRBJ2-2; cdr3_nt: TGTGCCAGTATCGGGGGTGGGGGGGCTAGCGGGACCGGGGAGCTGTTTTTT; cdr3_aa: CASIGGGGASGTGELFF
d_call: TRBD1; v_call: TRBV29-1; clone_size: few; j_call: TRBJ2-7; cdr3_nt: TGCAGCGTCGCTCAGACAGGGACCTACGAGCAGTACTTC; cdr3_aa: CSVAQTGTYEQYF
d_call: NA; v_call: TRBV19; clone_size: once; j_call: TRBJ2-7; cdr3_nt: TGTGCCAGTAGTATAAACCCTCCTATCGGGAGAAGGAACGAGCAGTACTTC; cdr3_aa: CASSINPPIGRRNEQYF
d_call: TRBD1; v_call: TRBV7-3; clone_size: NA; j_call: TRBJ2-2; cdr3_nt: TGTGCCAGCAGCCTGACAGGGGAGGACACCGGGGAGCTGTTTTTT; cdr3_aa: CASSLTGEDTGELFF
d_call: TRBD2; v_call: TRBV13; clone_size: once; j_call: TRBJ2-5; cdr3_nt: TGTGCCAGCAGCCTCCAGACTAGCGGAGAGACCCAGTACTTC; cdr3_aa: CASSLQTSGETQYF
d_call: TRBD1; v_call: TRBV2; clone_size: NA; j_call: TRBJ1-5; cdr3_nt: TGTGCCAGCAGTGAAGGGACAGGGGGCGGCAATCAGCCCCAGCATTTT; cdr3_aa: CASSEGTGGGNQPQHF
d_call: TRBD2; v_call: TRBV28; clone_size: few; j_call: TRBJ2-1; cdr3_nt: TGTGCCAGCACCTCTAGCGGGGAACCAAACTCCTACAATGAGCAGTTCTTC; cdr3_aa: CASTSSGEPNSYNEQFF
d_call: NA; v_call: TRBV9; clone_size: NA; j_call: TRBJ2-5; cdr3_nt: TGTGCCAGCAGCGTAGCTCCGGGGGATACGGAGACCCAGTACTTC; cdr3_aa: CASSVAPGDTETQYF
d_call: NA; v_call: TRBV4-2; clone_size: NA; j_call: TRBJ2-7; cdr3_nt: TGTGCCAGCAGCCAAGAGGGGGGGCGCGTGGGCGAGCAGTACTTC; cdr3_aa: CASSQEGGRVGEQYF
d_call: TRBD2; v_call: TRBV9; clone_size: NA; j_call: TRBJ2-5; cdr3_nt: TGTGCCAGCAGCGTAGTCCCTAGCGGCCAAGAGACCCAGTACTTC; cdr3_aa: CASSVVPSGQETQYF
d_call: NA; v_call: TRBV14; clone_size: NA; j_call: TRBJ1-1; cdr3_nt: TGTGCCAGCAGCCAACGGACAGCAACTGAAGCTTTCTTT; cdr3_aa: CASSQRTATEAFF
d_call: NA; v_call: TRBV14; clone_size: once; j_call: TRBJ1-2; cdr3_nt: TGTGCCAGCAGCCAAGATCAAGTTTCGCGTACCGGCTACACCTTC; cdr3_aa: CASSQDQVSRTGYTF
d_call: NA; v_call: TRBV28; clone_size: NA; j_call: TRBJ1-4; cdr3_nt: TGTGCCAGCAGTTTGTGGGGGGAGAATGAAAAACTGTTTTTT; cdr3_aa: CASSLWGENEKLFF
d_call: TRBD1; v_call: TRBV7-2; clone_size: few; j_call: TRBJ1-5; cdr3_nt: TGTGCCAGCAGCCGGCGGACAGGAGGGGATCAGCCCCAGCATTTT; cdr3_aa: CASSRRTGGDQPQHF
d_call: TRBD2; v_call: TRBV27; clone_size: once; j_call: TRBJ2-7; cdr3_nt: TGTGCCAGCAGTTTAGGACTAGCGGGTTTTGCCTACGAGCAGTACTTC; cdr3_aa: CASSLGLAGFAYEQYF
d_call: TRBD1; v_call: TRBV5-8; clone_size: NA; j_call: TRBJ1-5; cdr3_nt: TGTGCCAGCAGCTTGCGTAGGACAGGGGAAAATCAGCCCCAGCATTTT; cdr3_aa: CASSLRRTGENQPQHF
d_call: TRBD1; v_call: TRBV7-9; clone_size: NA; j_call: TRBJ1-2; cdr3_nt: TGTGCCAGCAGCACTACAGGGGGCGCCGGCTATGGCTACACCTTC; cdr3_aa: CASSTTGGAGYGYTF
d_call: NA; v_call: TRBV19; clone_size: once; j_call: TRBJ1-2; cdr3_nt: TGTGCCAGTAGTCAAAAAACAGGGTTCCGGATCGATGGCTACACCTTC; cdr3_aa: CASSQKTGFRIDGYTF
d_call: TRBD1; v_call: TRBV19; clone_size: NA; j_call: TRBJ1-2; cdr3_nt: TGTGCCAGTAGTGCCGACAGGGGGCGGATGGCAGGTGGCTACACCTTC; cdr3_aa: CASSADRGRMAGGYTF
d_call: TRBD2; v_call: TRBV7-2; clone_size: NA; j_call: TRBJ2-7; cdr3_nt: TGTGCCAGCAGCTTAGGGACTAGCGGGATTGTCTACGAGCAGTACTTC; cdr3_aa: CASSLGTSGIVYEQYF